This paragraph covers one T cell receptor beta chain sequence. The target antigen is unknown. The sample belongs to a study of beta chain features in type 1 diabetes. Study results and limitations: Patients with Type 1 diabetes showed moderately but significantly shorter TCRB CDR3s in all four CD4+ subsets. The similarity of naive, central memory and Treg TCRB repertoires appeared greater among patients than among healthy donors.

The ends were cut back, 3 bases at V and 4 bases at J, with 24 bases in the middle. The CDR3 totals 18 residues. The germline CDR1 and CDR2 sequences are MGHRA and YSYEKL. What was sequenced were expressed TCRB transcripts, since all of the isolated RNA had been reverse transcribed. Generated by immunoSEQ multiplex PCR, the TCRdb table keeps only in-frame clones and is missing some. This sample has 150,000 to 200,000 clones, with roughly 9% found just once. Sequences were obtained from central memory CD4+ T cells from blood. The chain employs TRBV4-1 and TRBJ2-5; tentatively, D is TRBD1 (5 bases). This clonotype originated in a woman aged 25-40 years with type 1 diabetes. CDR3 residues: CASSHRSGETRRGETQYF. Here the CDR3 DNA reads TGCGCCAGCAGCCACCGGTCTGGCGAGACCCGAAGGGGAGAGACCCAGTACTTC.